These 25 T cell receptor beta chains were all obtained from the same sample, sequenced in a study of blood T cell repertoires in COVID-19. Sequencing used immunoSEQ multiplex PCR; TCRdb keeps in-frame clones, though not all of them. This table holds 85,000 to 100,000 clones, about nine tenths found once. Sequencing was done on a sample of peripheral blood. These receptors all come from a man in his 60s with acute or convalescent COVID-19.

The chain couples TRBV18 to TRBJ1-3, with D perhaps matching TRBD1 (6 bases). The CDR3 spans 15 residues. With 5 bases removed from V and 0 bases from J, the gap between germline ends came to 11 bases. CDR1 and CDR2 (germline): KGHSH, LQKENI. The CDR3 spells CASSVETGSGNTIYF. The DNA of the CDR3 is TGTGCCAGCTCAGTGGAGACAGGCTCTGGAAACACCATATATTTT.

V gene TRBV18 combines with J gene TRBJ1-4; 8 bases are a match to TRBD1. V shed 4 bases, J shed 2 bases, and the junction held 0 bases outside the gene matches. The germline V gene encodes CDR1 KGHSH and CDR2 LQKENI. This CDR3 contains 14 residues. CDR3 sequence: CASSRQGTNEKLFF. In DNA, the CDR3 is TGTGCCAGCTCACGACAGGGGACTAATGAAAAACTGTTTTTT.

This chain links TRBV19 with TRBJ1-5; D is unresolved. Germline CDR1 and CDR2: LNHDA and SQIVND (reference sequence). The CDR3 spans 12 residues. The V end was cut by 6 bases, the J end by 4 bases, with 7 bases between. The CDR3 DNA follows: TGTGCCAGTAGCATCAGGAATCAGCCCCAGCATTTT. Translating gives CASSIRNQPQHF. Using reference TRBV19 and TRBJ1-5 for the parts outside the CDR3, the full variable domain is DGGITQSPKYLFRKEGQNVTLSCEQNLNHDAMYWYRQDPGQGLRLIYYSQIVNDFQKGDIAEGYSVSREKKESFPLTVTSAQKNPTAFYLCASSIRNQPQHFGDGTRLSIL.

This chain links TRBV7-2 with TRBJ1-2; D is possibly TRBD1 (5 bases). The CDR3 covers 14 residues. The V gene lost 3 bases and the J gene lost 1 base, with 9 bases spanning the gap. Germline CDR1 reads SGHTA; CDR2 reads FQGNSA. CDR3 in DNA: TGTGCCAGCAGCTTGGGGCCGTTTAACTATGGCTACACCTTC. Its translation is CASSLGPFNYGYTF.

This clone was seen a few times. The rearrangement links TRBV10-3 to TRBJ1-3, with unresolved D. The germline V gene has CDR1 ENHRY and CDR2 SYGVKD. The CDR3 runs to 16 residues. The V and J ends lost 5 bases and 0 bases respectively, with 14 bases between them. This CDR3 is CAISFYPGSSGNTIYF. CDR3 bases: TGTGCCATCAGTTTCTATCCGGGAAGCTCTGGAAACACCATATATTTT.

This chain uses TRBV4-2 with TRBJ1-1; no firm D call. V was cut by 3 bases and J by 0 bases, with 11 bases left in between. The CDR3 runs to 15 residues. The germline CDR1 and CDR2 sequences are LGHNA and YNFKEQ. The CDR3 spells CASSQGAGVNTEAFF. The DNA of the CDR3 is TGTGCCAGCAGCCAGGGAGCAGGCGTGAACACTGAAGCTTTCTTT.

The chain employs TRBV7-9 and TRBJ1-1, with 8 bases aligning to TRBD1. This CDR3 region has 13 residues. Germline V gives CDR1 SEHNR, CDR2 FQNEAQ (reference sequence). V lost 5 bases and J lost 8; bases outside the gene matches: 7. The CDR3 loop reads CASSPRTGNEAFF. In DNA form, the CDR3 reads TGTGCCAGCAGCCCCCGGACAGGGAACGAAGCTTTCTTT.

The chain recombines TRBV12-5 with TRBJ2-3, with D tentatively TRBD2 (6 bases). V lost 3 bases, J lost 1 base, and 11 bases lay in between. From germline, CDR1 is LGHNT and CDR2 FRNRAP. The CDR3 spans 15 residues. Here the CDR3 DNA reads TGTGCTAGTGGTTTAGCCCGCGGGGGCACAGATACGCAGTATTTT. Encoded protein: CASGLARGGTDTQYF.

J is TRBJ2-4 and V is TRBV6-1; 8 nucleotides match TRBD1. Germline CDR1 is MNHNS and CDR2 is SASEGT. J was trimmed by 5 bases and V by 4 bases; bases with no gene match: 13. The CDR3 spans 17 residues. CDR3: CASSVPGRTGYENIQYF. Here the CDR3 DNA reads TGTGCCAGCAGTGTCCCCGGCCGGACAGGGTACGAAAACATTCAGTACTTC.

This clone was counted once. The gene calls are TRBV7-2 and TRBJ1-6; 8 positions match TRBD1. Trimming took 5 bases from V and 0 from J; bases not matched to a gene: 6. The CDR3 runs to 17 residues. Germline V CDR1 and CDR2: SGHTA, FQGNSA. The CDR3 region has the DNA TGTGCCAGCAGCAAGCGGACAGGGCTCTCCTATAATTCACCCCTCCACTTT. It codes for CASSKRTGLSYNSPLHF.

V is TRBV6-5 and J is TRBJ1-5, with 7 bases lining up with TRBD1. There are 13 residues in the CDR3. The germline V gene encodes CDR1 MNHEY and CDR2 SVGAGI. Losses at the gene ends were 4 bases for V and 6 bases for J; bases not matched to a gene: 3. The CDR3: CASSFTGVQPQHF. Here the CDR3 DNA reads TGTGCCAGCAGTTTCACAGGGGTTCAGCCCCAGCATTTT.

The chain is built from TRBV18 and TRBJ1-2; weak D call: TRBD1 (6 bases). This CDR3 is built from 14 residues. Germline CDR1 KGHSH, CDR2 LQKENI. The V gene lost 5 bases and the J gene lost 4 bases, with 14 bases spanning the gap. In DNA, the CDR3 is TGTGCCAGCTCAGGAAATACAGGGACCTATGGCTACACCTTC. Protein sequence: CASSGNTGTYGYTF. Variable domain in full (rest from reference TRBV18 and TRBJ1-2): NAGVMQNPRHLVRRRGQEARLRCSPMKGHSHVYWYRQLPEEGLKFMVYLQKENIIDESGMPKERFSAEFPKEGPSILRIQQVVRGDSAAYFCASSGNTGTYGYTFGSGTRLTVV.

CDR3 amino acids: CASSQDTRGGGTDTQYF. The CDR3 region has the DNA TGTGCCAGCAGCCAAGATACGCGGGGGGGTGGAACAGATACGCAGTATTTT. The V and J genes are TRBV3-1 (or the pseudogene TRBV3-2) and TRBJ2-3, with 9 bases aligning to TRBD2. Germline assignment: CDR1 LGHDT and CDR2 YNNKEL (reference sequence). Trimming at V came to 0 bases and at J to 3 bases, leaving 7 bases not matched to a gene. The CDR3 covers 17 residues.

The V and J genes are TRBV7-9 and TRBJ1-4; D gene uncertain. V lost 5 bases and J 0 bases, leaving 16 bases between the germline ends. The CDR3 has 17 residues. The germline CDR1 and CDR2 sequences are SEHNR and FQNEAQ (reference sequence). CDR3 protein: CASSPNGRTATNEKLFF. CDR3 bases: TGTGCCAGCAGCCCCAACGGACGGACTGCAACTAATGAAAAACTGTTTTTT. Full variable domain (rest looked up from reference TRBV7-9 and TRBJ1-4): DTGVSQNPRHKITKRGQNVTFRCDPISEHNRLYWYRQTLGQGPEFLTYFQNEAQLEKSRLLSDRFSAERPKGSFSTLEIQRTEQGDSAMYLCASSPNGRTATNEKLFFGSGTQLSVL.

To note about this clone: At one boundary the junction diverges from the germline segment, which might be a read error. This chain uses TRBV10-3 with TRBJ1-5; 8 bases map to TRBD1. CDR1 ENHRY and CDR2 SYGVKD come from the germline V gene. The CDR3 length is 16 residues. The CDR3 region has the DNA TGTGCCATCAGTGAGTCGTCAGGGGGCGGCAATCCGCCCCAGCATTTT. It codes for CAISESSGGGNPPQHF.

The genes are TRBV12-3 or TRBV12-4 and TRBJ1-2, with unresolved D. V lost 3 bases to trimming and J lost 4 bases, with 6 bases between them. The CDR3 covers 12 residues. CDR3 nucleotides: TGTGCCAGCAGTTTCGGGATCTATGGCTACACCTTC. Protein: CASSFGIYGYTF.

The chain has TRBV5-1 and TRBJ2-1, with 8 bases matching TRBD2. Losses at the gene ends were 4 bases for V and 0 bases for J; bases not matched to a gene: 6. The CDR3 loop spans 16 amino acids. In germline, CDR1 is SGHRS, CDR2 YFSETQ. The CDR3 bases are TGCGCCAGCAGCGGAGGCGGGGGGAGCTCCTACAATGAGCAGTTCTTC. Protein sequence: CASSGGGGSSYNEQFF.

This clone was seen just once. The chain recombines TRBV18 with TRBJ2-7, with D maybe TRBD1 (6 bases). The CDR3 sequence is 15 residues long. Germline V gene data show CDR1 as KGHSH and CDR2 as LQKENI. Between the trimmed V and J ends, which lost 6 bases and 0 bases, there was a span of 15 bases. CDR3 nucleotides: TGTGCCAGCTCCCCTAACAGGGTAGCCTCCTACGAGCAGTACTTC. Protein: CASSPNRVASYEQYF.

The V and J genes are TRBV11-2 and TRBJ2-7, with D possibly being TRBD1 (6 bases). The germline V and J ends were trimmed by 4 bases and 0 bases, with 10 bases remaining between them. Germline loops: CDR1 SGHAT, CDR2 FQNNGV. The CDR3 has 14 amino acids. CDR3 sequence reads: CASSWGPRSYEQYV. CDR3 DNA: TGTGCCAGCAGCTGGGGGCCTCGCTCCTACGAGCAGTACGTC.

CDR3 residues: CATSRDLDYGYTF. The DNA of the CDR3 is TGTGCCACCAGCAGAGATCTAGACTATGGCTACACCTTC. The V gene is TRBV15, the J gene TRBJ1-2; D remains unclear. Trimming stripped 0 bases from V and 3 bases from J, with 5 bases between. The germline CDR1 and CDR2 sequences are LNHNV and YYDKDF (reference sequence). The CDR3 has 13 amino acids.

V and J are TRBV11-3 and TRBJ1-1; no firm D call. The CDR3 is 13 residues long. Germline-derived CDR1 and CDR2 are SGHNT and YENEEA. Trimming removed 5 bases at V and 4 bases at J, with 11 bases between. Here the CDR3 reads CASSLPGGTEAFF. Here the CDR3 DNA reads TGTGCCAGCAGCCTCCCTGGCGGCACTGAAGCTTTCTTT.

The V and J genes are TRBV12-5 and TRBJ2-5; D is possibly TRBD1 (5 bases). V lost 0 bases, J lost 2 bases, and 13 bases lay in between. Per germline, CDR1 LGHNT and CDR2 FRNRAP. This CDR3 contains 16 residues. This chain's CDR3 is CASGLVLAAGQETQYF. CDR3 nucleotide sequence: TGTGCTAGTGGTTTGGTACTTGCGGCAGGGCAAGAGACCCAGTACTTC.

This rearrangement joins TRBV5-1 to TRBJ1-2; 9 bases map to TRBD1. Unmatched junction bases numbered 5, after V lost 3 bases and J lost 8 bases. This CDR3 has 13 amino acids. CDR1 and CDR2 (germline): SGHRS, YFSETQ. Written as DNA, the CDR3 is TGCGCCAGCAGCTCGGGACAGGGAGACGGCTACACCTTC. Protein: CASSSGQGDGYTF.

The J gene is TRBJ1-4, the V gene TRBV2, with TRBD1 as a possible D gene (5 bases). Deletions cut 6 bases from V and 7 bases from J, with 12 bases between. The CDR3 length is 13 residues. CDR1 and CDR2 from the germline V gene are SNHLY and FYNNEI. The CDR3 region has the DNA TGTGCCAGCAGGGCGGACAACGGTGAAAAACTGTTTTTT. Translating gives CASRADNGEKLFF.

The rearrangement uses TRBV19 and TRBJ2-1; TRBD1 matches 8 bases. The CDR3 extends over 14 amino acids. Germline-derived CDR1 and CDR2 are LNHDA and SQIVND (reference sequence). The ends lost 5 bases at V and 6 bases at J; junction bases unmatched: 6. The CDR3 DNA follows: TGTGCCAGTAGTTTGACAGGGGTGGGCAATGAGCAGTTCTTC. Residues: CASSLTGVGNEQFF.